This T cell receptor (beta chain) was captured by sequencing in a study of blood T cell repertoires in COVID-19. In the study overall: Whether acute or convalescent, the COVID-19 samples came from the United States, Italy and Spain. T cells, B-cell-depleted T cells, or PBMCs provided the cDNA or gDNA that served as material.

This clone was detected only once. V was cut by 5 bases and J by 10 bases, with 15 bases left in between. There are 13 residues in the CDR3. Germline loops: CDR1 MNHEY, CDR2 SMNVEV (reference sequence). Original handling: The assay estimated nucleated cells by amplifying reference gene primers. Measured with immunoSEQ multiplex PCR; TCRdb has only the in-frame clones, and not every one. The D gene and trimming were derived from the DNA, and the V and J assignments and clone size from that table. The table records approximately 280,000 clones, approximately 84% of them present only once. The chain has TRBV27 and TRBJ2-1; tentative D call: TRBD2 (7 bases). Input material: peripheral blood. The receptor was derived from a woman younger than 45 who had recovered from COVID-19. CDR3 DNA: TGTGCCAGCAGTACCGGGGAGGGGGGAGAGCAGTTCTTC. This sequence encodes CASSTGEGGEQFF.